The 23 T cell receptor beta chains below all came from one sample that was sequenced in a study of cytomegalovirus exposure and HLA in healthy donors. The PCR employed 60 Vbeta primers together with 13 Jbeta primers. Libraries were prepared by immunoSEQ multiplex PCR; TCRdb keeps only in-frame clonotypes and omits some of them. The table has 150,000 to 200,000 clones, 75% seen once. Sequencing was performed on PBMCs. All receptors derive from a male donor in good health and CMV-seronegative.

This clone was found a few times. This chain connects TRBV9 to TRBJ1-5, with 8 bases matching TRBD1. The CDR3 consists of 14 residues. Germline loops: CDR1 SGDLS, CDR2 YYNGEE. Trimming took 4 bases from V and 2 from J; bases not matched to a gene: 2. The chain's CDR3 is CASSSTGGNQPQHF. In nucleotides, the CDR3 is TGTGCCAGCAGCTCGACAGGGGGCAATCAGCCCCAGCATTTT.

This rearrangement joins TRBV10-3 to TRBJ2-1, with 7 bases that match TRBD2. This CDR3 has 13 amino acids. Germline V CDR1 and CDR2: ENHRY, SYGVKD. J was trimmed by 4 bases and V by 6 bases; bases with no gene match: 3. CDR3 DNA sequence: TGTGCCATCAGGGGAGCGGGGTACAATGAGCAGTTCTTC. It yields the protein CAIRGAGYNEQFF.

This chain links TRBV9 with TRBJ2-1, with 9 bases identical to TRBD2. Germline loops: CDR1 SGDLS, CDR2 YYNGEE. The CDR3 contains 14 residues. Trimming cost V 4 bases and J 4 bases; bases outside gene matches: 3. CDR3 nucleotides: TGTGCCAGCAGCCTCAGCGGGGGGTACAATGAGCAGTTCTTC. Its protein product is CASSLSGGYNEQFF.

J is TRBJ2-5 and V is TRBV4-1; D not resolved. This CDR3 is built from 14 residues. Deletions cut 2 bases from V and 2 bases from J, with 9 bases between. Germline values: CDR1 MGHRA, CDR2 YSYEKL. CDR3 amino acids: CASSQLSAQETQYF. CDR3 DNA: TGCGCCAGCAGCCAATTGAGCGCACAAGAGACCCAGTACTTC.

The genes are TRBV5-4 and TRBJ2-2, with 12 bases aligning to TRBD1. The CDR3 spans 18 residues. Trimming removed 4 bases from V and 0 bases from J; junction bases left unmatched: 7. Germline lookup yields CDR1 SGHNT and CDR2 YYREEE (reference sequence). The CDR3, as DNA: TGTGCCAGCAGCGGAACCGGGACAGGGGGCGCGAACACCGGGGAGCTGTTTTTT. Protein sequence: CASSGTGTGGANTGELFF.

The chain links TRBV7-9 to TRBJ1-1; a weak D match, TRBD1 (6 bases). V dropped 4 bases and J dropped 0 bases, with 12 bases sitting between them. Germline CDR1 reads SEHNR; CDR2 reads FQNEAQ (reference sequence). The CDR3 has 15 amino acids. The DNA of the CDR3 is TGTGCCAGCAGCTCGCGGACAGAGATGAACACTGAAGCTTTCTTT. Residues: CASSSRTEMNTEAFF.

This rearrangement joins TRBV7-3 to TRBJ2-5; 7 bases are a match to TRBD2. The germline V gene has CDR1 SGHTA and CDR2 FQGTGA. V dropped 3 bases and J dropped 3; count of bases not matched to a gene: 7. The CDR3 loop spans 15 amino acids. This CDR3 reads CASSFGGGMKETQYF. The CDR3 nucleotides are TGTGCCAGCAGCTTCGGGGGAGGGATGAAAGAGACCCAGTACTTC.

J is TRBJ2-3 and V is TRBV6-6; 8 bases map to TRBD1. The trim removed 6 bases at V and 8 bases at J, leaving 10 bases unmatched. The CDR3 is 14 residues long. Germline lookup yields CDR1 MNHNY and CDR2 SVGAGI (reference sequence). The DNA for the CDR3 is TGTGCCAGCAGACCGGGACAGGCCTCGGGTACGCAGTATTTT. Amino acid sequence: CASRPGQASGTQYF.

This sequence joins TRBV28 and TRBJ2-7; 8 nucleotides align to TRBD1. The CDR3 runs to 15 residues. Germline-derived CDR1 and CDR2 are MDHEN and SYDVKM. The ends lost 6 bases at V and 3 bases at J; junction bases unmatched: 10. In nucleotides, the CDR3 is TGTGCCAGCAGAAATCCGTTCGGACAGGGCTACGAGCAGTACTTC. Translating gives CASRNPFGQGYEQYF.

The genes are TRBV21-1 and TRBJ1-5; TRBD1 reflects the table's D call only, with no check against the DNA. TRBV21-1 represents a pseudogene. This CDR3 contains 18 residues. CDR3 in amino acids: CASSYLRPNRYSNQPQHF. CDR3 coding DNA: TGTGCCAGCAGCTACCTTAGACCTAACAGGTATAGCAATCAGCCCCAGCATTTT.

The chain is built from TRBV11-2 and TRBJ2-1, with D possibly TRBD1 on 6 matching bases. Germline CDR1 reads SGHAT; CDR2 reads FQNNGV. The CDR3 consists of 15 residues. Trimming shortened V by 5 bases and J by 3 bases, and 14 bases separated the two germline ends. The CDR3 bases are TGTGCCAGCAGCCCTCTGGACAGATTCTACAATGAGCAGTTCTTC. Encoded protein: CASSPLDRFYNEQFF.

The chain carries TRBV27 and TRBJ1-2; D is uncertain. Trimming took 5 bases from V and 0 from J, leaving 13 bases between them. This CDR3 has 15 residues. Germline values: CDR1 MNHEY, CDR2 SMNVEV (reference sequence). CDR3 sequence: CASSVTFYSNYGYTF. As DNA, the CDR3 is TGTGCCAGCAGTGTAACCTTCTATTCTAACTATGGCTACACCTTC.

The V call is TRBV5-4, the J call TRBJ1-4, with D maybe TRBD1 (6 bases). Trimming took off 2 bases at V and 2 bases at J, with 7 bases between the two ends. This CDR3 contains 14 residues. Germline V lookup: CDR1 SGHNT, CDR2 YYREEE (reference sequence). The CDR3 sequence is CASSLTGTNEKLFF. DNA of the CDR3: TGTGCCAGCAGCTTAACAGGGACTAATGAAAAACTGTTTTTT.

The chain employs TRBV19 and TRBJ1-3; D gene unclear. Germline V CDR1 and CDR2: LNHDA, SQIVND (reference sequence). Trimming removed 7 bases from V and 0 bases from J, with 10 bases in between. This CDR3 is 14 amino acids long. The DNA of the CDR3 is TGTGCCAGTACGGAAACAGTCTCTGGAAACACCATATATTTT. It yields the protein CASTETVSGNTIYF.

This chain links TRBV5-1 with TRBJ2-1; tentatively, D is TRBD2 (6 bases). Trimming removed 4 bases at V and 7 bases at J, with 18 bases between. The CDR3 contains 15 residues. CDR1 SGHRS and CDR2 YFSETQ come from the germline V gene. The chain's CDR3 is CASSQPGTSGNEQFF. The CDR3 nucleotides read TGCGCCAGCAGCCAACCCGGGACTTCTGGGAATGAGCAGTTCTTC.

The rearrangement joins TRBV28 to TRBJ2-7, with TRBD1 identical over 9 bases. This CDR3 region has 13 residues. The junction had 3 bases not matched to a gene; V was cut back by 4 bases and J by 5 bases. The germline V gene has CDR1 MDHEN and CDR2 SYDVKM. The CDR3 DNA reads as TGTGCCAGCAGTTGGGACAGGGTGGACGAGCAGTACTTC. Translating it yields CASSWDRVDEQYF.

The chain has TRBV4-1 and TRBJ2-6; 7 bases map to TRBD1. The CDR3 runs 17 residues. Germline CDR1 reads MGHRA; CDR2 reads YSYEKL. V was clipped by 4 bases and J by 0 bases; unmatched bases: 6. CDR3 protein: CASSPTGTNSGANVLTF. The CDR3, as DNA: TGCGCCAGCAGCCCGACAGGGACAAACTCTGGGGCCAACGTCCTGACTTTC.

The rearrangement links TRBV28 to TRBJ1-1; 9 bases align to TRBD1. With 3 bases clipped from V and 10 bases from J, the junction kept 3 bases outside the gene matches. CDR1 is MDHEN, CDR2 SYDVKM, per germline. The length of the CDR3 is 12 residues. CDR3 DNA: TGTGCCAGCAGTTTGACAGGGGGTAGAGCTTTCTTT. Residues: CASSLTGGRAFF.

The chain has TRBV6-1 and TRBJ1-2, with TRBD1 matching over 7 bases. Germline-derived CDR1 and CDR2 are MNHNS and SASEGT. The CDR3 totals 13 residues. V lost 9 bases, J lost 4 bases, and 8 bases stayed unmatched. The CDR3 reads CASRTGEGYGYTF. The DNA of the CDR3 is TGTGCCAGTAGGACAGGAGAAGGCTATGGCTACACCTTC.

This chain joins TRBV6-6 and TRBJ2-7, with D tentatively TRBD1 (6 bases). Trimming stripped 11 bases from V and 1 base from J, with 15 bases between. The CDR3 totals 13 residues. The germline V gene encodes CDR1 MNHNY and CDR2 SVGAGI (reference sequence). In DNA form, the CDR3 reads TGTGCCGGCCTGGCGGACAGTTCCTACGAGCAGTACTTC. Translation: CAGLADSSYEQYF.

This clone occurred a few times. The CDR3 sequence: CASSLGGQGTGELFF. CDR3 nucleotide sequence: TGTGCCAGCAGTTTAGGGGGACAGGGGACCGGGGAGCTGTTTTTT. The chain uses TRBV28 and TRBJ2-2; 10 positions agree with TRBD1. J gave up 5 bases and V 2 bases, and 2 bases lay outside the gene matches. The CDR3 sequence is 15 residues long. Per the germline V gene, CDR1 is MDHEN and CDR2 is SYDVKM.

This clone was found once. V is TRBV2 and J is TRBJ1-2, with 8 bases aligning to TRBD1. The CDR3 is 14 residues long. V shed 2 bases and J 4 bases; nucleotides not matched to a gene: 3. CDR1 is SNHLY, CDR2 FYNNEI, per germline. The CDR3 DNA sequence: TGTGCCAGCAGTGAACAACAGGGGGGCTATGGCTACACCTTC. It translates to CASSEQQGGYGYTF. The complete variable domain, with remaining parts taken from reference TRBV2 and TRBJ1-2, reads EPEVTQTPSHQVTQMGQEVILRCVPISNHLYFYWYRQILGQKVEFLVSFYNNEISEKSEIFDDQFSVERPDGSNFTLKIRSTKLEDSAMYFCASSEQQGGYGYTFGSGTRLTVV.

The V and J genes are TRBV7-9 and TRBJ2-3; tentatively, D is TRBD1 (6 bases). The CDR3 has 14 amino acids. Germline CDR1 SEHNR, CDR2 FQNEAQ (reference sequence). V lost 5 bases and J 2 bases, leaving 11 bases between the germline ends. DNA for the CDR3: TGTGCCAGCAGCCCTGGGACACCCACAGATACGCAGTATTTT. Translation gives CASSPGTPTDTQYF.